The clone carrying this T cell receptor beta chain was recorded many times. Its specificity is not known. The TCR library protocol attached unique molecular identifiers to the individual cDNA molecules. Using its own MiXCR run on the 5' RACE reads, TCRdb lists one record per CDR3 protein. This table has 84,000 or so distinct CDR3 sequences, 14% appearing once. Trimming cost V 4 bases and J 1 base, with 10 bases left between them. This CDR3 comprises 14 residues. Germline V gene lookup returns CDR1 LGHNA and CDR2 YSLEER. This record belongs to a study of early T cells in non-severe SARS-CoV-2 infection. Study in general: Sequencing targeted bulk RNA from unsorted whole blood, leaving chains unpaired. Study-wide findings and caveats: Comparison of clonotypes with VDJdb favored anti-spike CD8 responses while missing private and CD4 specificities.

The chain recombines TRBV4-3 with TRBJ1-1; D not resolved. This TCR came from an adult who was a healthcare worker with PCR-confirmed SARS-CoV-2 infection or an uninfected control (not recorded which). The sequenced sample was whole blood. The CDR3 here is CASSPTLANTEAFF. The CDR3 DNA reads as TGCGCCAGCAGCCCGACGTTGGCGAACACTGAAGCTTTCTTT.